This TCR beta chain is drawn from a study of OX40 agonist ivuxolimab in advanced cancers. Study at large: Prior anti-PD-1, anti-PD-L1 or anti-CTLA-4 therapy did not bar entry, and more than 35% had some.

This CDR3 spans 15 amino acids. The trim removed 5 bases at V and 4 bases at J, leaving 7 bases unmatched. Germline CDR1 and CDR2: MNHEY and SMNVEV (reference sequence). Libraries were prepared by immunoSEQ multiplex PCR; TCRdb keeps only in-frame clonotypes and omits some of them. This table has some 12,000 clones, approximately 83% appearing once. The sequence came from an adult with an advanced solid tumor such as melanoma, head and neck, liver or kidney cancer. This sample comprised CD4+ or CD8+ T cells sorted from blood, obtained in a trial of the OX40 agonist ivuxolimab. V usage is TRBV27 and J usage is TRBJ2-3; 9 nucleotides agree with TRBD1. CDR3 sequence reads: CASSAQGAEADTQYF. In nucleotides, the CDR3 is TGTGCCAGCAGTGCACAGGGGGCTGAGGCAGATACGCAGTATTTT.